This entry is about one T cell receptor beta chain. Its antigen remains unidentified. This CDR3 contains 14 residues. V lost 4 bases, J lost 4 bases, and 14 bases lay in between. These data belong to a study of T-cell reconstitution after alpha-beta-depleted transplantation in children. Unique molecular identifiers were used to barcode this TCRbeta library. Via MiXCR, TCRdb re-called the PCR reads, giving one row per CDR3 protein. The sample lists hundreds of thousands of distinct CDR3 sequences; about 17% were seen once. Findings and caveats of the study: T-cell numbers and diversity one year post-transplant derived largely from freshly generated T cells.

This chain links TRBV12-3 or TRBV12-4 with TRBJ2-7; D might be TRBD1 (6 bases). This specimen was PBMCs, mostly from graft donor cells, taken 360 days after TCRalphabeta/CD19-depleted stem cell transplant. This receptor was identified in a boy in the first two years of life who had a stem cell transplant for Wiskott-Aldrich syndrome, so the T cells may come from the graft donor. The CDR3 DNA reads TGTGCCAGCAGTTCCTACAGGGAGAGGTACGAGCAGTACTTC. This translates into CASSSYRERYEQYF.